This T cell receptor beta chain originates from a study of T cell responses to AZD1222 COVID-19 vaccine (dated by TCRdb to about 2021). The study in broad terms: A total of 233 trial participants underwent TCR sequencing, of whom 200 to 220 had received two doses of AZD1222 and some 26 had received two doses of the MenACWY control vaccine. Trial participants were enrolled into age subgroups of 18-55, 56-69 and 70-plus years, which contained approximately 150, 30 and 60 TCR-sequenced participants, respectively. The investigation overall reported the following: Reportedly, almost half of the unique spike-specific TCRs recognized epitopes lying outside the regions that are mutated in the B.1.351 and B.1.1.7 variants. Only a handful of AZD1222 recipients were SARS-CoV-2 seropositive at baseline, limiting conclusions about previously exposed vaccinees. Spike-specific TCR breadth and depth rose significantly after two AZD1222 doses compared with day 0 and with MenACWY recipients. Participants were mostly white British, with more females than males. The authors suggested clonal diversity may have been underestimated. Because no day 14 peak-response samples were available, repertoires were characterized only after the peak T cell response. CD4 TCRs associated with the vaccine covered the entire spike protein, and the dominant responses were in regions 160-218 and 743-854. In the small 56-69-year group, the increase in depth fell short of significance, most likely because of low power.

The time point tag for this specimen amounts to: baseline before first vaccination. What this sample's treatment or condition label stands for: meningococcal conjugate vaccine given as trial control. The vaccinee samples were drawn from two UK trials, COV001 and COV002, one of which was a single-blind randomized controlled phase 2/3 trial testing AZD1222 (ChAdOx1 nCoV-19) in healthy adults. For TCRbeta chain sequencing, PBMC samples from trial participants were taken at day 0 and at day 28 after the second dose. Worth noting for this clone: What antigen it recognizes has not been identified. Base qualities were left out, and no much larger clone turns up one base away.

The CDR3 regions of human TCRbeta chains were analyzed by immunosequencing. As for the original processing: Repertoire TCRs were matched against a reference library of SARS-CoV-2-specific TCRs generated with the MIRA antigen-specificity platform. Breadth was defined as the fraction of unique TCRs that were SARS-CoV-2-associated, and depth was defined as the fraction of total T cells that were SARS-CoV-2-associated. Using the MIRA data, every spike-specific TCR was mapped to the spike region that the TCR reacted to and assigned to either a CD4 or a CD8 class. Log10-transformed breadth and depth values were compared by one-way ANOVA with Sidak's multiple comparisons tests. TCRdb took over this immuneACCESS table, retaining in-frame rearrangements with V and J assigned. Such tables are incomplete; in checked studies, under half of the missing clones stem from an unresolved V gene, and the remainder is unexplained. V and J calls and clone size are those listed in that table; D and trimming were worked out from the DNA. The sample has tens of thousands of clones on record, approximately 91% of them singletons. The biggest ten clones account for approximately 5.4% of the sample.

Sequences KGHSH (CDR1) and LQKENI (CDR2) are obtained from the germline V gene. A distance of 8 bases separates the germline ends of V and J, which lose 3 bases and 0 bases respectively. Inclusive of the bounding cysteine and phenylalanine, the CDR3 is 14 residues long. Left in the record is the CDR3 DNA by itself, 42 bases read in frame from the first base. Sequencing used peripheral blood, obtained on day 0 of MenACWY control vaccination. This chain joins TRBV18 to TRBJ1-1, with the D gene too uncertain to name. This receptor was obtained from an adult in good health. Here is the DNA: TGTGCCAGCTCACCGGGCAGCTTGAACACTGAAGCTTTCTTT. The encoded protein is CASSPGSLNTEAFF.